The source of this T cell receptor beta chain is a study of OX40 agonist ivuxolimab in advanced cancers. Germline V gives CDR1 LNHDA, CDR2 SQIVND (reference sequence). V lost 5 bases to trimming and J lost 0 bases, with 8 bases between them. This CDR3 spans 14 amino acids. The data were produced by immunoSEQ multiplex PCR, yet TCRdb's version contains in-frame clones alone and is incomplete. The table shows almost 85,000 clones, with around 94% occurring only once. The sequence came from an adult with an advanced solid tumor such as melanoma, head and neck, liver or kidney cancer. V and J are TRBV19 and TRBJ1-3; D gene uncertain. The material was CD4+ or CD8+ T cells sorted from blood, obtained in a trial of the OX40 agonist ivuxolimab. The CDR3 DNA sequence: TGTGCCAGTAGTCGATCCTACTCTGGAAACACCATATATTTT. This sequence encodes CASSRSYSGNTIYF.